Presented here are 20 T cell receptor beta chains from one specimen sequenced in a study of CD8+ T cells in alopecia areata. Following extraction, RNA underwent reverse transcription to cDNA, which served as the sequencing template. Generated by immunoSEQ multiplex PCR, the TCRdb table keeps only in-frame clones and is missing some. Of some 22,000 clones in the sample, around 50% were seen once. Sequenced sample: NKG2D-high CD8+ T cells sorted from blood. The receptor source for this set is a human donor with alopecia areata.

V usage is TRBV7-9 and J usage is TRBJ2-5, with D unresolved. The J call could be wrong; TRBJ2-7 is a better fit for the DNA end. The CDR3 spans 12 residues. CDR1 SEHNR and CDR2 FQNEAQ come from the germline V gene (reference sequence). The CDR3 sequence: CASSKGPNEQYF. The DNA of the CDR3 is TGTGCCAGCAGCAAAGGGCCAAACGAGCAGTACTTC.

The V and J genes are TRBV2 and TRBJ1-1; D not resolved. The CDR3 consists of 17 residues. Trimming shortened V by 0 bases and J by 2 bases, and 16 bases separated the two germline ends. CDR1 and CDR2 (germline): SNHLY, FYNNEI. The CDR3 coding sequence is TGTGCCAGCAGTGAAGCGCTTTTTCGCCCCATTAACACTGAAGCTTTCTTT. This encodes CASSEALFRPINTEAFF.

The chain has TRBV28 and TRBJ1-1; D possibly corresponds to TRBD1 (6 bases). The CDR3 runs to 16 residues. Germline V CDR1 and CDR2: MDHEN, SYDVKM. V gave up 5 bases and J gave up 7 bases, with 23 bases separating them. The CDR3 protein is CASSRRQGTTSGEAFF. CDR3 coding DNA: TGTGCCAGCAGTAGGAGGCAGGGGACGACAAGTGGTGAAGCTTTCTTT.

V gene TRBV4-1 combines with J gene TRBJ1-1, with D hard to call. The germline V gene encodes CDR1 MGHRA and CDR2 YSYEKL. Trimming removed 1 base at V and 5 bases at J, with 11 bases between. The CDR3 consists of 14 residues. CDR3 bases: TGCGCCAGCAGCCAAGTCGGGATTGGGACTGAAGCTTTCTTT. It specifies CASSQVGIGTEAFF.

This rearrangement joins TRBV9 to TRBJ2-2; D perhaps matches TRBD2 (6 bases). The germline gives CDR1 SGDLS, CDR2 YYNGEE. The CDR3 consists of 15 residues. Trimming stripped 4 bases from V and 6 bases from J, with 16 bases between. The CDR3: CASSPRTTEAGELFF. The CDR3 coding sequence is TGTGCCAGCAGCCCGAGGACTACGGAAGCCGGGGAGCTGTTTTTT.

This clone was observed a few times. The chain is built from TRBV9 and TRBJ2-1; 8 nucleotides align to TRBD2. J lost 8 bases, V lost 3 bases, and 10 bases had no gene match. CDR3 length equals 15 residues. CDR1 and CDR2 from the germline V gene are SGDLS and YYNGEE. Written as DNA, the CDR3 is TGTGCCAGCAGCGGGTCGAGACTAGCGATAGATGAGCAGTTCTTC. This gives the protein CASSGSRLAIDEQFF. Based on the CDR3 plus reference TRBV9 and TRBJ2-1, the full variable domain is DSGVTQTPKHLITATGQRVTLRCSPRSGDLSVYWYQQSLDQGLQFLIQYYNGEERAKGNILERFSAQQFPDLHSELNLSSLELGDSALYFCASSGSRLAIDEQFFGPGTRLTVL.

V and J are TRBV11-2 and TRBJ2-7; TRBD2 agrees at 7 bases. Germline loops: CDR1 SGHAT, CDR2 FQNNGV. V lost 5 bases and J lost 4; bases outside the gene matches: 11. This CDR3 is built from 15 residues. This chain's CDR3 is CASSKEWGLPYEQYF. The DNA of the CDR3 is TGTGCCAGCAGCAAAGAGTGGGGACTACCTTACGAGCAGTACTTC.

The chain combines TRBV6-5 with TRBJ2-1; possibly TRBD1 or TRBD2 for D (5 bases each). Trimming stripped 6 bases from V and 7 bases from J, with 13 bases between. The CDR3 length is 13 residues. Germline V lookup: CDR1 MNHEY, CDR2 SVGAGI. CDR3 coding DNA: TGTGCCAGCAGCTCCGGGGCCGCGAATGAGCAGTTCTTC. Translating it yields CASSSGAANEQFF.

This clone was recorded at least ten times. The V call is TRBV4-2, the J call TRBJ1-3, with TRBD1 matching over 8 bases. CDR1 is LGHNA and CDR2 is YNFKEQ in the germline V gene. V dropped 0 bases and J dropped 2; count of bases not matched to a gene: 15. The CDR3 is 20 amino acids. CDR3 nucleotides: TGTGCCAGCAGCCAAGATCTGACACTCGACCCGGGACAGGCTGGAAACACCATATATTTT. Translating gives CASSQDLTLDPGQAGNTIYF.

The rearrangement uses TRBV30 and TRBJ2-3; TRBD1 is a possible D gene (6 bases). The CDR3 totals 15 residues. From germline, CDR1 is GTSNPN and CDR2 SVGIG (reference sequence). V was pared by 4 bases and J by 7 bases, with 21 bases between. The CDR3 sequence is CAWTLGAGDQYTQYF. As DNA, the CDR3 is TGTGCCTGGACCCTGGGGGCTGGGGACCAGTATACGCAGTATTTT.

V and J are TRBV28 and TRBJ2-3; no firm D call. This CDR3 has 13 amino acids. V was trimmed by 9 bases and J by 1 base, leaving 11 bases between them. The germline V gene has CDR1 MDHEN and CDR2 SYDVKM. Here the CDR3 DNA reads TGTGCCAGTACAAACGCCGGCACAGATACGCAGTATTTT. Translating it yields CASTNAGTDTQYF.

The genes are TRBV6-1 and TRBJ1-1; D not certain. The CDR3 is made up of 14 amino acids. V was pared by 5 bases and J by 8 bases, with 18 bases between. Germline values: CDR1 MNHNS, CDR2 SASEGT. CDR3 protein: CASSPRAARPEAFF. CDR3 DNA: TGTGCCAGCAGTCCGCGGGCCGCCCGGCCCGAAGCTTTCTTT.

The CDR3 DNA is TGCGCCAGCAGCTTGCGGGCAGGGGGCGACGAGCAGTACTTC. It encodes CASSLRAGGDEQYF. This chain links TRBV5-1 with TRBJ2-7, with TRBD1 matching over 8 bases. V lost 1 base and J lost 5; bases outside the gene matches: 5. CDR1 is SGHRS, CDR2 YFSETQ, per germline. CDR3 length: 14 residues.

The rearrangement links TRBV29-1 to TRBJ2-3; D perhaps matches TRBD2 (6 bases). The ends were cut back, 1 base at V and 1 base at J, with 12 bases in the middle. The CDR3 extends over 15 amino acids. Per germline, CDR1 SQVTM and CDR2 ANQGSEA. The DNA of the CDR3 is TGCAGCGTTGAAGGTTCGGGGGAAGGCACAGATACGCAGTATTTT. Protein sequence: CSVEGSGEGTDTQYF.

The V call is TRBV2, the J call TRBJ2-5; D is ambiguous. Germline CDR1 and CDR2: SNHLY and FYNNEI. The V gene lost 5 bases and the J gene lost 3 bases, with 16 bases spanning the gap. CDR3 size: 15 residues. DNA for the CDR3: TGTGCCAGCAGTCGGGCTCGGGTCGAGGAAGAGACCCAGTACTTC. Translated, it gives CASSRARVEEETQYF.

This clone was observed a handful of times. The chain links TRBV25-1 to TRBJ1-2, with a possible D match to TRBD1 (5 bases). Germline values: CDR1 MGHDK, CDR2 SYGVNS. The CDR3 is 15 amino acids. V shed 4 bases and J shed 7 bases, with 19 bases lying between them. As DNA, the CDR3 is TGTGCCAGCAGTGGTGTAGGAACAGGTTCTATTGGCTACACCTTC. It is translated as CASSGVGTGSIGYTF.

The genes are TRBV5-1 and TRBJ1-4, with D unclear. CDR1 SGHRS and CDR2 YFSETQ come from the germline V gene. This CDR3 contains 15 residues. The V end was cut by 3 bases, the J end by 7 bases, with 16 bases between. Here the CDR3 DNA reads TGCGCCAGCAGCTCGCACGAGATCGAAGGTGAAAAACTGTTTTTT. Its protein is CASSSHEIEGEKLFF.

By proportion, this clone is medium-sized. The chain uses TRBV6-6 and TRBJ2-1; 9 bases line up with TRBD2. The CDR3 has 15 residues. Losses at the gene ends were 6 bases for V and 8 bases for J; bases not matched to a gene: 11. Germline CDR1 is MNHNY and CDR2 is SVGAGI (reference sequence). The CDR3 DNA follows: TGTGCCAGCAGACGGACTAGCGAGGCTTCGGATGAGCAGTTCTTC. It is translated as CASRRTSEASDEQFF.

J is TRBJ1-2 and V is TRBV2; D unclear. The CDR3 is 14 amino acids. V was shortened by 6 bases and J by 2 bases, with 13 bases between the two germline ends. CDR1 is SNHLY, CDR2 FYNNEI, per germline. CDR3 sequence: CASSPEGINYGYTF. CDR3 DNA sequence: TGTGCCAGCAGCCCCGAAGGGATAAACTATGGCTACACCTTC.

This clone was seen a handful of times. The chain links TRBV5-1 to TRBJ2-1; D gene uncertain. V shed 4 bases and J shed 0 bases, with 14 bases lying between them. Germline loops: CDR1 SGHRS, CDR2 YFSETQ. This CDR3 is 16 amino acids long. This CDR3 is CASSPVSETSYNEQFF. The CDR3 DNA reads TGCGCCAGCAGCCCTGTCAGCGAAACCTCCTACAATGAGCAGTTCTTC.